These 8 T cell receptor beta chains originate from one sample sequenced in a study of cytomegalovirus exposure and HLA in healthy donors. The repertoire was sequenced with immunoSEQ multiplex PCR; TCRdb's copy has only in-frame clones and lacks some. Of about 160,000 clones listed, over 85% were seen once; the top ten hold around 3.8%. Source material: PBMCs. Receptors were obtained from a man aged 18 to 29 in good health and CMV-seropositive.

The chain joins TRBV9 to TRBJ2-1; a possible D gene is TRBD2 (6 bases). This CDR3 spans 16 amino acids. Trimming shortened V by 2 bases and J by 5 bases, and 17 bases separated the two germline ends. Germline V gene lookup returns CDR1 SGDLS and CDR2 YYNGEE. The CDR3 nucleotides read TGTGCCAGCAGCGTCACCATAGCGGCCATAGACAATGAGCAGTTCTTC. Amino acid sequence: CASSVTIAAIDNEQFF.

The V gene is TRBV5-8, the J gene TRBJ2-1, with TRBD1 identical over 7 bases. Looked up from germline, CDR1 is SGHTS and CDR2 is YDEGEE. The CDR3 runs to 15 residues. V was pared by 4 bases and J by 5 bases, with 9 bases of the junction left unmatched. The CDR3 spells CASSLGTALNNEQFF. The CDR3 DNA is TGTGCCAGCAGCCTAGGGACAGCTTTAAACAATGAGCAGTTCTTC. The complete variable domain, with remaining parts taken from reference TRBV5-8 and TRBJ2-1, reads EAGVTQSPTHLIKTRGQQATLRCSPISGHTSVYWYQQALGLGLQFLLWYDEGEERNRGNFPPRFSGRQFPNYSSELNVNALELEDSALYLCASSLGTALNNEQFFGPGTRLTVL.

This clone was counted a single time. V and J are TRBV5-8 and TRBJ1-1; D might be TRBD1 (5 bases). Trimming stripped 3 bases from V and 3 bases from J, with 12 bases between. Germline V CDR1 and CDR2: SGHTS, YDEGEE. This CDR3 has 14 residues. The CDR3 region has the DNA TGTGCCAGCAGCTCAGGGTATGCTTACACTGAAGCTTTCTTT. Translation: CASSSGYAYTEAFF.

The CDR3: CSVRDSKYEQYF. The CDR3 DNA sequence: TGCAGCGTTCGGGACAGCAAATACGAGCAGTACTTC. The gene calls are TRBV29-1 and TRBJ2-7; TRBD1 agrees at 7 bases. The CDR3 totals 12 residues. Per the germline V gene, CDR1 is SQVTM and CDR2 is ANQGSEA. V lost 5 bases and J lost 4; bases outside the gene matches: 5.

The V and J genes are TRBV5-1 and TRBJ2-3; 10 bases agree with TRBD2. After removal of 1 base from V and 4 bases from J, the junction contained 9 bases not matched to a gene. CDR3 length: 17 amino acids. CDR1 is SGHRS, CDR2 YFSETQ, per germline. The chain's CDR3 is CASSLFSLAGVADTQYF. The CDR3 nucleotides are TGCGCCAGCAGCTTGTTCTCCCTAGCGGGAGTCGCAGATACGCAGTATTTT. Full variable domain (remainder filled in from reference TRBV5-1 and TRBJ2-3): KAGVTQTPRYLIKTRGQQVTLSCSPISGHRSVSWYQQTPGQGLQFLFEYFSETQRNKGNFPGRFSGRQFSNSRSEMNVSTLELGDSALYLCASSLFSLAGVADTQYFGPGTRLTVL.

The chain links TRBV2 to TRBJ2-1; no firm D call. The V and J ends lost 5 bases and 10 bases respectively, with 9 bases between them. CDR1 is SNHLY, CDR2 FYNNEI, per germline. This CDR3 has 11 amino acids. The CDR3 region has the DNA TGTGCCAGCAGTACGCGACAAGAGCAGTTCTTC. Its translation is CASSTRQEQFF.

The chain has TRBV7-3 and TRBJ2-7, with 8 bases aligning to TRBD2. The length of the CDR3 is 14 residues. The germline V gene has CDR1 SGHTA and CDR2 FQGTGA. V was clipped by 5 bases and J by 3 bases; unmatched bases: 6. The CDR3 DNA sequence: TGTGCCAGCAGCCCCGGGGGGGGGAACTACGAGCAGTACTTC. This sequence encodes CASSPGGGNYEQYF.

The chain links TRBV6-1 to TRBJ2-5; 13 bases agree with TRBD2. Germline V gives CDR1 MNHNS, CDR2 SASEGT. The ends lost 8 bases at V and 1 base at J; junction bases unmatched: 1. This CDR3 region has 14 residues. The CDR3 DNA is TGTGCCAGCGGGACTAGCGGGATCCAAGAGACCCAGTACTTC. Protein: CASGTSGIQETQYF.